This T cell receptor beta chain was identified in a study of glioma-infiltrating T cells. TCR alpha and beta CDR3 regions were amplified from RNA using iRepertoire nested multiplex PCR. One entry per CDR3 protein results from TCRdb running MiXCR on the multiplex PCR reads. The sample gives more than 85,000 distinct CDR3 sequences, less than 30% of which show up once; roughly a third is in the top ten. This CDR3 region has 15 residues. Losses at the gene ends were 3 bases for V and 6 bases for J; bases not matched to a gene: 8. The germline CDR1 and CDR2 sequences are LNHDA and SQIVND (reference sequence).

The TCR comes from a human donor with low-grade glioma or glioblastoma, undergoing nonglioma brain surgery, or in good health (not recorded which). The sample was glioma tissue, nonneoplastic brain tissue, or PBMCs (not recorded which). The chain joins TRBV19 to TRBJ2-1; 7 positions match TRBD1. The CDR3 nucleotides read TGTGCCAGTAGTATGCCCTCGACAGGGTCCAATGAGCAGTTCTTC. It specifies CASSMPSTGSNEQFF.